A selection of T cell receptor beta chains follows, all from one sample in a study of T cells after yellow fever vaccination. In TCRdb, the 5' RACE reads were re-called with MiXCR into one record per CDR3 protein. This sample carries fewer than 650,000 distinct CDR3 sequences, 21% of them seen once, and the ten largest clones take 15% to 20%. This specimen was PBMCs, taken approximately 20 days after the first yellow fever vaccination. These receptors all stem from a man in his late teens or twenties who received the YFV17D yellow fever vaccine. The CDR3 runs from the conserved cysteine through the conserved F or W. Each record gives: V gene, D gene, clone size, J gene, CDR3 DNA, CDR3 protein. The D gene is left open where the match is weak. For some rows the clone size is stated as once, few or many, or as a class when expanded; others skip it.

>TRBV14|-|many|TRBJ2-7
TGTGCCAGCAGCCAAGAGATAGGGGGAAGGTTCGAGCAGTACTTC
CASSQEIGGRFEQYF
>TRBV6-2/TRBV6-3|-|-|TRBJ2-5
TGTGCCAGCGAAGTGGGGACCGGGGAGACCCAGTACTTC
CASEVGTGETQYF
>TRBV5-4|-|-|TRBJ1-4
TGTGCCAGCAGCTTTCCAGGGAGCGAAAAACTGTTTTTT
CASSFPGSEKLFF
>TRBV11-2|-|-|TRBJ2-4
TGTGCCAGCAGCCAGGGGATAGCCAAAAACATTCAGTACTTC
CASSQGIAKNIQYF
>TRBV6-1|-|few|TRBJ2-7
TGTGCCAGCAAGGTTCTAATACAGCTCAGCTCCTACGAGCAGTACTTC
CASKVLIQLSSYEQYF
>TRBV9|TRBD2|-|TRBJ2-5
TGTGCCAGCAACCTAGCGGGGGGGCGCGAGACCCAGTACTTC
CASNLAGGRETQYF
>TRBV4-3|-|-|TRBJ2-3
TGCGCCAGCAGCCAAGATCTGGCCCGCACAGATACGCAGTATTTT
CASSQDLARTDTQYF
>TRBV11-3|-|-|TRBJ2-2
TGTGCCAGCAGCTTCGGGACGGAGAACACCGGGGAGCTGTTTTTT
CASSFGTENTGELFF
>TRBV14|-|few|TRBJ2-1
TGTGCCAGCAGCCAAGATTGGAGGGGCAATGAGCAGTTCTTC
CASSQDWRGNEQFF
>TRBV5-1|-|-|TRBJ2-3
TGCGCCAGCAGCTTGGGCTGGACAGCTACAGATACGCAGTATTTT
CASSLGWTATDTQYF
>TRBV7-9|-|-|TRBJ1-6
TGTGCCAGCAGCTTACAGTTTTCACCCCTCCACTTT
CASSLQFSPLHF
>TRBV12-3/TRBV12-4|TRBD1|many|TRBJ1-5
TGTGCCAGCAGTCCACAGGGGAATCAGCCCCAGCATTTT
CASSPQGNQPQHF